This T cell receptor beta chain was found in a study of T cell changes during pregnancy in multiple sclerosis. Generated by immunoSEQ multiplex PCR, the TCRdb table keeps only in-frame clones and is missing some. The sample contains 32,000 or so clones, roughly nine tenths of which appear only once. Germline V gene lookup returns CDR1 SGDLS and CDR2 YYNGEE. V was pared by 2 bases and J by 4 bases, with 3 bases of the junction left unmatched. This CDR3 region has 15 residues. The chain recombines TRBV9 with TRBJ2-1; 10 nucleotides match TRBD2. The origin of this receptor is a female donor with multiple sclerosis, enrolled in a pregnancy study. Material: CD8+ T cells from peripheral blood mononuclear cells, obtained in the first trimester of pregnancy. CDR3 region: CASSVGLAEYNEQFF. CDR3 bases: TGTGCCAGCAGCGTTGGACTAGCGGAGTACAATGAGCAGTTCTTC.